This TCR beta chain was obtained from a study of cytomegalovirus exposure and HLA in healthy donors. V lost 3 bases and J lost 12, with 8 bases in between. Per the germline V gene, CDR1 is SEHNR and CDR2 is FQNEAQ (reference sequence). The CDR3 extends over 11 amino acids. It was with 60 Vbeta and 13 Jbeta primers that the PCR ran. Method: immunoSEQ multiplex PCR; TCRdb's copy keeps in-frame clones and lacks some. In the table there are some 140,000 clones, approximately 90% of which are singletons. This clone was counted between two and nine times. Its matching antigen is unknown. Study-level points and caveats: Upon later analysis, HLA-associated TCR beta chains proved more clonally expanded than other, equally common chains. Later analysis identified 15,000 to 20,000 TCR beta sequences associated with HLA alleles, using a false discovery rate threshold of 0.05. In a later analysis, V- and J-gene trimming of beta chains associated with a DCLRE1C missense variant, replicated independently. Previously analyzed data showed that most TCR beta V segments were productive at a frequency of about 90% or about 30%.

The receptor comes from a woman aged 25 to 39 in good health and CMV-seronegative. The sequenced sample was PBMCs. This chain links TRBV7-9 with TRBJ1-4; a weak D match, TRBD1 (6 bases). In DNA, the CDR3 is TGTGCCAGCAGCTTCGAGGGGGAACTGTTTTTT. Amino acids: CASSFEGELFF.